The rows below give T cell receptor beta chains drawn from one sample of a study of blood T cells in healthy people across ages. TCRdb itself ran the 5' RACE reads through MiXCR, one entry per CDR3 protein. The top ten clones hold about 0.72% of a sample with more than 1,000,000 distinct CDR3 sequences, about 25% of them seen once. The same sample was also used in a study of T cells of mothers and their children.

What was sequenced was blood. Receptors originate from a girl aged 2-10 years in good health. CDR3s include the opening cysteine and the closing phenylalanine or tryptophan. The order of the fields is clone size, V gene, D gene, J gene, CDR3 DNA, CDR3 protein. D genes are given only for firm matches. Size tells how often a clone was seen (once, few, many) or the class of an expanded clone, and some rows leave it out.

clone_size: NA
v_call: TRBV12-3/TRBV12-4
d_call: TRBD2
j_call: TRBJ2-3
cdr3_nt: TGTGCCAGCAGGTCGGGGGAGGGAACAGATACGCAGTATTTT
cdr3_aa: CASRSGEGTDTQYF

clone_size: many
v_call: TRBV29-1
d_call: TRBD2
j_call: TRBJ2-1
cdr3_nt: TGCAGCGTTGGGCCGACTAGCGGCGAGCAGTTCTTC
cdr3_aa: CSVGPTSGEQFF

clone_size: few
v_call: TRBV7-6
d_call: NA
j_call: TRBJ1-6
cdr3_nt: TGTGCCAGCAGCCCGTCCCCGGACAGTTCACCCCTCCACTTT
cdr3_aa: CASSPSPDSSPLHF

clone_size: few
v_call: TRBV5-8
d_call: NA
j_call: TRBJ1-5
cdr3_nt: TGTGCCAGCAGCAAACAGGTTAGCAATCAGCCCCAGCATTTT
cdr3_aa: CASSKQVSNQPQHF

clone_size: once
v_call: TRBV25-1
d_call: NA
j_call: TRBJ2-7
cdr3_nt: TGTGCCAGCAGTGCCCCGCAACTAGGCCACTACGAGCAGTACTTC
cdr3_aa: CASSAPQLGHYEQYF

clone_size: few
v_call: TRBV28
d_call: NA
j_call: TRBJ2-7
cdr3_nt: TGTGCCAGCAGTTCCCCCCGCAGCGGAGCCTACGAGCAGTACTTC
cdr3_aa: CASSSPRSGAYEQYF

clone_size: few
v_call: TRBV4-1
d_call: TRBD1
j_call: TRBJ2-4
cdr3_nt: TGCGCCAGCAGCCGAGGGACAGGGTTGGACATTCAGTACTTC
cdr3_aa: CASSRGTGLDIQYF

clone_size: NA
v_call: TRBV28
d_call: NA
j_call: TRBJ1-3
cdr3_nt: TGTGCCAGCACCCCCGGAGGTGGCACCGTTTCTGGAAACACCATATATTTT
cdr3_aa: CASTPGGGTVSGNTIYF

clone_size: NA
v_call: TRBV5-1
d_call: TRBD1
j_call: TRBJ2-7
cdr3_nt: TGCGCCAGCAGCTTGGACAGGGGGTCTGACGCGCAGTACTTC
cdr3_aa: CASSLDRGSDAQYF

clone_size: NA
v_call: TRBV4-2
d_call: TRBD2
j_call: TRBJ2-7
cdr3_nt: TGTGCCAGCAGCCAAGAGGCGGTAACTAGCGGCTACGAGCAGTACTTC
cdr3_aa: CASSQEAVTSGYEQYF

clone_size: NA
v_call: TRBV29-1
d_call: NA
j_call: TRBJ1-4
cdr3_nt: TGCAGCGTTGCCCAGGCTAATGAAAAACTGTTTTTT
cdr3_aa: CSVAQANEKLFF